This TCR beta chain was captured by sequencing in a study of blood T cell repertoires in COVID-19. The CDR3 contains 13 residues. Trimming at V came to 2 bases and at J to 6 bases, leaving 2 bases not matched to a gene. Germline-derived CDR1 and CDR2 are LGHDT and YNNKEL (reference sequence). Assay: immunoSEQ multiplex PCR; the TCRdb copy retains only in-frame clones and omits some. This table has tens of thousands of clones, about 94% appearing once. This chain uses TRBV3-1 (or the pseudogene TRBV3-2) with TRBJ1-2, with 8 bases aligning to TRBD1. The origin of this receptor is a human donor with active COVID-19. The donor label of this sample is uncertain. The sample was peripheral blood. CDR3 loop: CASSQLQGDGYTF. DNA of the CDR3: TGTGCCAGCAGCCAACTACAGGGGGATGGCTACACCTTC.